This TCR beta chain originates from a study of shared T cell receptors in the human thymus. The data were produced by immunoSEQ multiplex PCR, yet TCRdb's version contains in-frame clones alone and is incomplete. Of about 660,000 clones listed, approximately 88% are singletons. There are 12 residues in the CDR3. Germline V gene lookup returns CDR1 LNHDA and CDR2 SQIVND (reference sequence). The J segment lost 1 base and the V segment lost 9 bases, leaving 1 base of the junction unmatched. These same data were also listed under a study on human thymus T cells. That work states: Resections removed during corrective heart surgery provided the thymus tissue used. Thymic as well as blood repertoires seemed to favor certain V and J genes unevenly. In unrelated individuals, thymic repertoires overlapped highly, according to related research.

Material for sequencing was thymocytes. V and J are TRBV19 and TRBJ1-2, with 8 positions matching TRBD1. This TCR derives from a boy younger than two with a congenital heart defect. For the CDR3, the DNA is TGTGCCAGCACAGGGGGTAACTATGGCTACACCTTC. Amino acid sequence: CASTGGNYGYTF.